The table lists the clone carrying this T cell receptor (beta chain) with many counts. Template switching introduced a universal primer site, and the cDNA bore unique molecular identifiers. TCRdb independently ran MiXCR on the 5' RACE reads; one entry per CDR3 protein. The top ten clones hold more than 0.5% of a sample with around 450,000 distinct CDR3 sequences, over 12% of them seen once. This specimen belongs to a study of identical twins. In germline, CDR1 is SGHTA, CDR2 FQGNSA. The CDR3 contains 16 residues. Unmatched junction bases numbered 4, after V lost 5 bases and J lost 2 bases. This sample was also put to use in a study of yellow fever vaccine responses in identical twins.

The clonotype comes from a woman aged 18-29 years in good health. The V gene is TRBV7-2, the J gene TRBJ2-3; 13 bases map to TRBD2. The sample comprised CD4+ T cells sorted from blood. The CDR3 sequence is CASSPGTSGNTDTQYF. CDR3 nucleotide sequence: TGTGCCAGCAGCCCAGGGACTAGCGGGAACACAGATACGCAGTATTTT.